One and the same sample provided the 3 T cell receptor beta chains below, sequenced in a study of type 1 regulatory T cells. TCRdb processed the reads anew with MiXCR; each CDR3 protein has one entry. The sample records roughly 18,000 distinct CDR3 sequences, roughly 10% being singletons. Sequences were obtained from CD4+ T cells, either the whole sample or a sorted fraction (not recorded which). These receptors were taken from a human donor in good health.

This clonotype counts as medium-sized. CDR3 coding DNA: TGCAGCGTTGAAACCGTGGGGGCCGTTAACTATGGCTACACCTTC. It is translated as CSVETVGAVNYGYTF. This chain joins TRBV29-1 and TRBJ1-2, with D possibly TRBD1 on 6 matching bases. The CDR3 is 15 amino acids. V lost 2 bases to trimming and J lost 1 base, with 14 bases between them. Germline CDR1 and CDR2: SQVTM and ANQGSEA.

This clonotype is judged medium-sized (0.01 to 0.1%). This sequence joins TRBV20-1 and TRBJ2-5; D uncertain. The length of the CDR3 is 10 residues. Between the trimmed V and J ends, which lost 4 bases and 3 bases, there was a span of 3 bases. In germline, CDR1 is DFQATT, CDR2 SNEGSKA (reference sequence). CDR3 sequence: CSAIKETQYF. CDR3 coding DNA: TGCAGTGCTATTAAAGAGACCCAGTACTTC.

This clonotype was seen many times. The V call is TRBV18, the J call TRBJ2-7; D uncertain. CDR3 length: 12 residues. Germline CDR1 KGHSH, CDR2 LQKENI. V was pared by 0 bases and J by 4 bases, with 4 bases between. The CDR3 spells CASSPPTYEQYF. CDR3 coding DNA: TGTGCCAGCTCACCACCGACATACGAGCAGTACTTC.